The T cell receptor beta chain described here comes from a study of blood T cells in healthy people across ages. There are a few counts of this clonotype. Its antigen is currently unknown. The length of the CDR3 is 18 residues. In germline, CDR1 is MGHDK, CDR2 SYGVNS. The ends were cut back, 4 bases at V and 5 bases at J, with 23 bases in the middle. General study points: It was not known whether donors were CMV positive (a possible confounder of expanded clonotype changes). As age increased, TCR beta diversity per million T cells fell in a roughly linear fashion.

The second PCR ran about 6 to 12 cycles with a sample-barcoded 5' primer and J-beta primers. One entry per CDR3 protein results from TCRdb running MiXCR on the 5' RACE reads. The sample has over a million distinct CDR3 sequences, 20% to 25% seen once. The same data also went into a second study, on T cells of mothers and their children.

The chain uses TRBV25-1 and TRBJ2-2; D may correspond to TRBD1 or TRBD2 (5 bases each). The sample comprised blood. This TCR was sampled from a girl aged 2 to 9 in good health. DNA of the CDR3: TGTGCCAGCAGTGCCTCCCTGTCCGGGGCCGGGTCGACCGGGGAGCTGTTTTTT. This gives the protein CASSASLSGAGSTGELFF.